This passage covers 20 T cell receptor beta chains from one sample sequenced in a study of siplizumab effects on memory and regulatory T cells. Sequenced by immunoSEQ multiplex PCR; TCRdb stores in-frame clones only, minus some. The data contain 100,000 or so clones, under 95% of them seen just once; the ten biggest clones take up 0.73%. The sequenced material came from Tregs sorted from blood. The source of these receptors is a human donor in good health.

This chain links TRBV19 with TRBJ2-7; D may be TRBD2 (5 bases). The germline CDR1 and CDR2 sequences are LNHDA and SQIVND (reference sequence). Trimming took 4 bases from V and 3 from J, leaving 16 bases between them. CDR3 length: 15 residues. The CDR3 DNA reads TGTGCCAGTAGTAGGGGAGATGCGTCCGTCTACGAGCAGTACTTC. This encodes CASSRGDASVYEQYF.

This clone was recorded once. V and J are TRBV11-2 and TRBJ1-5; TRBD1 matches at 8 bases. Germline V lookup: CDR1 SGHAT, CDR2 FQNNGV. J gave up 4 bases and V 6 bases, and 17 bases lay outside the gene matches. This CDR3 is built from 18 residues. Written as DNA, the CDR3 is TGTGCCAGCAGTCTATCTCCAGTCTACAGGGGGAGGAATCAGCCCCAGCATTTT. Translation: CASSLSPVYRGRNQPQHF.

The V and J genes are TRBV15 and TRBJ2-3; no clear D gene. The CDR3 totals 12 residues. V was trimmed by 6 bases and J by 2 bases, leaving 6 bases between them. Germline CDR1 and CDR2: LNHNV and YYDKDF (reference sequence). CDR3 bases: TGTGCCACCAGTAGGTTCACAGATACGCAGTATTTT. Translating gives CATSRFTDTQYF.

V gene TRBV6-1 combines with J gene TRBJ2-7; 10 bases are shared with TRBD1. The length of the CDR3 is 15 residues. Germline trimming cut 9 bases from V and 4 bases from J; bases unmatched to any gene: 12. Germline V gene sequence: CDR1 MNHNS, CDR2 SASEGT. The CDR3 sequence: CASTTGGTGVYEQYF. CDR3 DNA: TGTGCCAGTACAACCGGTGGGACAGGGGTTTACGAGCAGTACTTC.

This clone turned up a few times. The chain uses TRBV5-1 and TRBJ1-1, with 7 bases identical to TRBD1. The germline V gene has CDR1 SGHRS and CDR2 YFSETQ. The CDR3 is made up of 13 amino acids. Trimming took 6 bases from V and 1 from J; bases not matched to a gene: 3. For the CDR3, the DNA is TGCGCCAGCAACAGGGGCCCGAACACTGAAGCTTTCTTT. Its translation: CASNRGPNTEAFF.

This rearrangement joins TRBV5-4 to TRBJ2-2; 9 bases match TRBD2. CDR1 is SGHNT and CDR2 is YYREEE in the germline V gene (reference sequence). The V gene end was trimmed by 3 bases and the J gene end by 4 bases; junction bases not matched to a gene: 4. This CDR3 region has 15 residues. In nucleotides, the CDR3 is TGTGCCAGCAGCTATAGCGGGGGAATCACCGGGGAGCTGTTTTTT. Protein product: CASSYSGGITGELFF. The complete variable domain, with remaining parts taken from reference TRBV5-4 and TRBJ2-2, reads ETGVTQSPTHLIKTRGQQVTLRCSSQSGHNTVSWYQQALGQGPQFIFQYYREEENGRGNFPPRFSGLQFPNYSSELNVNALELDDSALYLCASSYSGGITGELFFGEGSRLTVL.

This rearrangement joins TRBV19 to TRBJ2-7; maybe TRBD2 (7 bases). In germline, CDR1 is LNHDA, CDR2 SQIVND (reference sequence). This CDR3 comprises 15 residues. Trimming took off 3 bases at V and 4 bases at J, with 16 bases between the two ends. The CDR3 spells CASSISAGAGYEQYF. The DNA for the CDR3 is TGTGCCAGTAGTATTTCCGCGGGGGCGGGGTACGAGCAGTACTTC.

This chain joins TRBV27 and TRBJ2-1, with 14 bases identical to TRBD2. Germline loops: CDR1 MNHEY, CDR2 SMNVEV (reference sequence). The length of the CDR3 is 16 residues. After removal of 2 bases from V and 9 bases from J, the junction contained 6 bases not matched to a gene. The CDR3 DNA reads as TGTGCCAGCAGTTTAACCGGGACTAGCGGGAGTAGTGAGCAGTTCTTC. Protein: CASSLTGTSGSSEQFF.

V usage is TRBV19 and J usage is TRBJ1-2; 7 positions match TRBD1. The germline gives CDR1 LNHDA, CDR2 SQIVND (reference sequence). CDR3 size: 16 residues. J gave up 4 bases and V 5 bases, and 13 bases lay outside the gene matches. The DNA of the CDR3 is TGTGCCAGTAGTGCGAACCCGGGACAGCGCGTCTATGGCTACACCTTC. Translation: CASSANPGQRVYGYTF.

The chain combines TRBV7-2 with TRBJ2-5, with 9 bases fitting TRBD1. The J call may be in error: the DNA end matches TRBJ2-7 better. This CDR3 comprises 17 residues. Per germline, CDR1 SGHTA and CDR2 FQGNSA. CDR3 in DNA: TGTGCCAGCACCTTTCAGCTGACTAGGACAGGGGCCTACGAGCAGTACTTC. Translating gives CASTFQLTRTGAYEQYF.

This clone was detected once. One end of the junction does not line up with germline, which may come from a read error. The chain couples TRBV7-7 to TRBJ2-5, with TRBD2 identical over 8 bases. The CDR3 spans 15 residues. Germline lookup yields CDR1 SSHAT and CDR2 FNYEAQ (reference sequence). This CDR3 is CASSSTGTSYETQYF. CDR3 bases: TGTGCTAGCAGCTCAACCGGGACTAGTTACGAGACCCAGTACTTC.

This chain joins TRBV11-2 and TRBJ2-2; the D is unclear. V lost 5 bases to trimming and J lost 4 bases, with 8 bases between them. The CDR3 consists of 13 residues. The germline V gene encodes CDR1 SGHAT and CDR2 FQNNGV. This chain's CDR3 is CASSVYPTGELFF. The DNA of the CDR3 is TGTGCCAGCAGCGTATATCCCACCGGGGAGCTGTTTTTT.

This clone has just one count. The rearrangement uses TRBV11-2 and TRBJ2-5; the D gene is possibly TRBD2 (6 bases). Deletions cut 6 bases from V and 5 bases from J, with 19 bases between. Germline assignment: CDR1 SGHAT and CDR2 FQNNGV. The CDR3 covers 15 residues. CDR3 coding DNA: TGTGCCAGCAGTTTCCGGTCTCTCGGAGGGGAGACCCAGTACTTC. It encodes CASSFRSLGGETQYF. Full variable domain (missing parts from reference TRBV11-2 and TRBJ2-5): EAGVAQSPRYKIIEKRQSVAFWCNPISGHATLYWYQQILGQGPKLLIQFQNNGVVDDSQLPKDRFSAERLKGVDSTLKIQPAKLEDSAVYLCASSFRSLGGETQYFGPGTRLLVL.

The CDR3 bases are TGCGCCAGCAGCTCGTCTGGACAGGGGCACTATGGCTACACCTTC. Encoded protein: CASSSSGQGHYGYTF. The rearrangement links TRBV5-1 to TRBJ1-2, with 9 bases identical to TRBD1. Germline V gene lookup returns CDR1 SGHRS and CDR2 YFSETQ. The V gene end was trimmed by 3 bases and the J gene end by 3 bases; junction bases not matched to a gene: 6. This CDR3 contains 15 residues.

This clone appeared a few times. The rearrangement links TRBV5-6 to TRBJ2-4; D not certain. This CDR3 has 15 residues. The germline CDR1 and CDR2 sequences are SGHDT and YYEEEE. The V end was cut by 3 bases, the J end by 0 bases, with 10 bases between. This CDR3 reads CASSYGRLAKNIQYF. In DNA, the CDR3 is TGTGCCAGCAGCTACGGACGTCTAGCCAAAAACATTCAGTACTTC.

Only one count was recorded for this clone. The chain joins TRBV7-8 to TRBJ1-2, with D perhaps TRBD1 (5 bases). The V gene lost 5 bases and the J gene lost 5 bases, with 18 bases spanning the gap. Germline CDR1 reads SGHVS; CDR2 reads FQNEAQ. The CDR3 is 15 residues long. The CDR3, as DNA: TGTGCCAGCAGCCTCTCAGTGGGGGGGGAATATGGCTACACCTTC. Translating gives CASSLSVGGEYGYTF.

The V call is TRBV19, the J call TRBJ1-4; no firm D call. The CDR3 totals 12 residues. Germline CDR1 is LNHDA and CDR2 is SQIVND (reference sequence). Trimming pared 8 bases from V and 5 bases from J, leaving 9 bases between. Here the CDR3 DNA reads TGTGCCAGTTCCAGTTTGAATGAAAAACTGTTTTTT. Its translation: CASSSLNEKLFF.

This rearrangement joins TRBV28 to TRBJ1-2; D call uncertain. The V and J ends lost 6 bases and 7 bases respectively, with 12 bases between them. The CDR3 runs 12 residues. Per germline, CDR1 MDHEN and CDR2 SYDVKM. The DNA of the CDR3 is TGTGCCAGCAGCCCCCAGGTGGGTGGCTACACCTTC. This gives the protein CASSPQVGGYTF.

This sequence joins TRBV7-3 and TRBJ2-3, with 7 positions matching TRBD2. Losses at the gene ends were 5 bases for V and 5 bases for J; bases not matched to a gene: 13. The CDR3 extends over 16 amino acids. The germline CDR1 and CDR2 sequences are SGHTA and FQGTGA. CDR3 protein: CASSPSRSGEGDTQYF. CDR3 sequence (DNA): TGTGCCAGCAGCCCAAGCCGAAGCGGGGAGGGAGATACGCAGTATTTT.

The chain is built from TRBV5-4 and TRBJ2-1; TRBD1 is a possible D gene (6 bases). This CDR3 has 15 residues. V lost 2 bases and J lost 3, with 12 bases in between. Germline assignment: CDR1 SGHNT and CDR2 YYREEE (reference sequence). CDR3: CASSFTGRGYNEQFF. The CDR3 coding sequence is TGTGCCAGCAGCTTTACAGGGAGAGGCTACAATGAGCAGTTCTTC.